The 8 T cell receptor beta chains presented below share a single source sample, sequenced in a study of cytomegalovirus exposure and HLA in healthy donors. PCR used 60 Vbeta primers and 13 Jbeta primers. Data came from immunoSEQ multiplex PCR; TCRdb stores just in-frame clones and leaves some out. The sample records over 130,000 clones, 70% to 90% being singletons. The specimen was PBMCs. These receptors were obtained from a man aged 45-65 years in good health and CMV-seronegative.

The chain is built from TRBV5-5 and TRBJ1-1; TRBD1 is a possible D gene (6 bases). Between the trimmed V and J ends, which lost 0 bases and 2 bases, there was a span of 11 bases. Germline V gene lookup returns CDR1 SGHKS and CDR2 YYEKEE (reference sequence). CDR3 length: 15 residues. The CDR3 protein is CASSLGRGFNTEAFF. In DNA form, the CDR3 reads TGTGCCAGCAGCTTGGGCAGGGGCTTCAACACTGAAGCTTTCTTT.

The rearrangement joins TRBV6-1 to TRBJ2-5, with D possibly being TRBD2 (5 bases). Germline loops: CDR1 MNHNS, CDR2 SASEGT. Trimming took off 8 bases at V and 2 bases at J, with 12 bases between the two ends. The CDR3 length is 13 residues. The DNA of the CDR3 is TGTGCCAGCGTACAGAGAGGGCAAGAGACCCAGTACTTC. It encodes CASVQRGQETQYF.

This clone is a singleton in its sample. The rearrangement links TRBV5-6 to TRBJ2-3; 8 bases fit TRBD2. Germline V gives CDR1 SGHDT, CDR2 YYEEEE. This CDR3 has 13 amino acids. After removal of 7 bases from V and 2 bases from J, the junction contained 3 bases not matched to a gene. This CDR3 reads CASAAGDTDTQYF. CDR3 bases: TGTGCCAGCGCAGCGGGGGACACAGATACGCAGTATTTT.

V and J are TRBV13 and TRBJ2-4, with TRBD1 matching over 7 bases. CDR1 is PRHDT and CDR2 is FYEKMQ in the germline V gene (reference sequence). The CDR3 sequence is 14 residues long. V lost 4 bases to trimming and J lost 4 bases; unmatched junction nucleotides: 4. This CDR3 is CASSSGTEKNIQYF. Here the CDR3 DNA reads TGTGCCAGCAGCTCTGGGACAGAAAAAAACATTCAGTACTTC.

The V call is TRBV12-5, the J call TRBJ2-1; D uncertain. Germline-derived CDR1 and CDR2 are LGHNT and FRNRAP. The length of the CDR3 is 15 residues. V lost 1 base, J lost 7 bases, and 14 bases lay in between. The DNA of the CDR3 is TGTGCTAGTGGTTTGGGTTCTCGGGTTTCGAATGAGCAGTTCTTC. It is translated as CASGLGSRVSNEQFF.

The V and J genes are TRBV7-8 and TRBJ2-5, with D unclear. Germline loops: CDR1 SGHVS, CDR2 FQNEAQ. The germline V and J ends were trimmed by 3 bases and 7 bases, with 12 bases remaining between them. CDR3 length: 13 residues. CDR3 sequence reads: CASSFSAGGTQYF. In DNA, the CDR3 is TGTGCCAGCAGCTTTTCGGCCGGCGGGACCCAGTACTTC.

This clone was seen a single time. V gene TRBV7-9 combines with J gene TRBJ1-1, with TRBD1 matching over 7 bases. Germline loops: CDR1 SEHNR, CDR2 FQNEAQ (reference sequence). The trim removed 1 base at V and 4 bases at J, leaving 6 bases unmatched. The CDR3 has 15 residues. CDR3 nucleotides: TGTGCCAGCAGCTTAGTTATCTCAGGGGGCACTGAAGCTTTCTTT. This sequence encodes CASSLVISGGTEAFF.

The CDR3 protein is CSVEVLADTQYF. Here the CDR3 DNA reads TGCAGCGTTGAAGTTCTTGCAGATACGCAGTATTTT. This chain connects TRBV29-1 to TRBJ2-3; no firm D call. From germline, CDR1 is SQVTM and CDR2 ANQGSEA. This CDR3 spans 12 amino acids. V was clipped by 1 base and J by 4 bases, with 6 bases between them.